This TCR beta chain was captured by sequencing in a study of cytomegalovirus exposure and HLA in healthy donors. Though nominally healthy at sampling, donors likely had unrecorded immune exposures. Trimming took off 2 bases at V and 6 bases at J, with 16 bases between the two ends. The length of the CDR3 is 15 residues. Looked up from germline, CDR1 is MNHNS and CDR2 is SASEGT. The PCR made use of 60 Vbeta and 13 Jbeta primers. Profiled with immunoSEQ multiplex PCR; TCRdb holds only in-frame clones, not every one. The sample shows approximately 100,000 clones, 74% of them seen only once. This chain links TRBV6-1 with TRBJ1-2; D perhaps matches TRBD1 (5 bases). This receptor was obtained from a human donor in good health. Material: PBMCs. CDR3 sequence: CASSETRGRVDGYTF. DNA of the CDR3: TGTGCCAGCAGTGAAACGCGGGGCAGGGTCGATGGCTACACCTTC.